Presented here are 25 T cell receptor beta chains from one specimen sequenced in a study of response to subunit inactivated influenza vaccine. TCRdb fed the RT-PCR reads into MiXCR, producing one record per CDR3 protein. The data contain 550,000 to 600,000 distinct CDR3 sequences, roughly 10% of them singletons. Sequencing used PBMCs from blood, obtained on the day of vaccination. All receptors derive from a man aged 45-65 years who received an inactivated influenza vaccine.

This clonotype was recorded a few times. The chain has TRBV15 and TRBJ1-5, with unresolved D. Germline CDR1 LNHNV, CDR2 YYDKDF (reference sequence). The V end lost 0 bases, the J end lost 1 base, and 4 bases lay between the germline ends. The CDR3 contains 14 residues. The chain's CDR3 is CATSRDKSNQPQHF. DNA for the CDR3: TGTGCCACCAGCAGAGATAAGAGCAATCAGCCCCAGCATTTT.

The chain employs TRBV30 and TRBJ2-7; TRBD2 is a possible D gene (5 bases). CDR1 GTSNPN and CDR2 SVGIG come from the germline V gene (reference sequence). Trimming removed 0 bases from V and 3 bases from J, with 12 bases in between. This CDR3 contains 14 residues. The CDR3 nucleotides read TGTGCCTGGAGTGTACCTACGGGAAGCTACGAGCAGTACTTC. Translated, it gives CAWSVPTGSYEQYF.

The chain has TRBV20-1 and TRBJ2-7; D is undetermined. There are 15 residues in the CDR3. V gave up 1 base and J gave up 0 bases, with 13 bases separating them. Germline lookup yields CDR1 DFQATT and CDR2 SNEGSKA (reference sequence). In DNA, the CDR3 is TGCAGTGCTAGAGGTGATCTATCAGGCTCCTACGAGCAGTACTTC. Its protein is CSARGDLSGSYEQYF.

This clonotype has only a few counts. The CDR3 spells CASTDRAVHEQFF. The CDR3 bases are TGTGCCAGCACCGACAGGGCGGTACATGAGCAGTTCTTC. The chain carries TRBV3-1 and TRBJ2-1; 7 bases align to TRBD1. V shed 7 bases and J 8 bases; nucleotides not matched to a gene: 8. Germline V gene sequence: CDR1 LGHDT, CDR2 YNNKEL (reference sequence). This CDR3 comprises 13 residues.

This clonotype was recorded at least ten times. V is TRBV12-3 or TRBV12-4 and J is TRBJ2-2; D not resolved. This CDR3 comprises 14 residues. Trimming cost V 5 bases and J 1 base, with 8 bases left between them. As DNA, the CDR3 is TGTGCCAGCAGTCCAGCTTTGAACACCGGGGAGCTGTTTTTT. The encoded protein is CASSPALNTGELFF.

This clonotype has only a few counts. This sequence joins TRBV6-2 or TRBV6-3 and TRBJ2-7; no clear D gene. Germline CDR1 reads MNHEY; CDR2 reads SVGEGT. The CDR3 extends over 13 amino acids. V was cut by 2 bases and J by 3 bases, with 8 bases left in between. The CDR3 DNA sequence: TGTGCCAGCAGTTACCAAGGACGCTACGAGCAGTACTTC. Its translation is CASSYQGRYEQYF.

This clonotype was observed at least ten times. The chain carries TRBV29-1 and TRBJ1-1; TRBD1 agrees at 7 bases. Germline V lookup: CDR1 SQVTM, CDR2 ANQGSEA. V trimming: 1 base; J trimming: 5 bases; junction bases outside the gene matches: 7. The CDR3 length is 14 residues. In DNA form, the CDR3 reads TGCAGCGTTGAAGTGGAGGGGGCAGGGACTGAAGCTTTCTTT. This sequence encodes CSVEVEGAGTEAFF.

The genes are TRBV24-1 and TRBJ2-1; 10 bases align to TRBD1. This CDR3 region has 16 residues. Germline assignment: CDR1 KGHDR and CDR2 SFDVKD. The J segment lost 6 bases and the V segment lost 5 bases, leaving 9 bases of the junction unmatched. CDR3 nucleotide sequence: TGTGCCACCAGTGGTCCACCGGGACAGGGGTTCAATGAGCAGTTCTTC. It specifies CATSGPPGQGFNEQFF.

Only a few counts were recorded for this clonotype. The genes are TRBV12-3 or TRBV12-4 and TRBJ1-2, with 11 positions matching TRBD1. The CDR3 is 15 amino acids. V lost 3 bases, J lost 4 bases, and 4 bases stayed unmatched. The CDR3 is CASSLDRGRVYGYTF. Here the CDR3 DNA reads TGTGCCAGCAGTTTGGACAGGGGGCGCGTCTATGGCTACACCTTC.

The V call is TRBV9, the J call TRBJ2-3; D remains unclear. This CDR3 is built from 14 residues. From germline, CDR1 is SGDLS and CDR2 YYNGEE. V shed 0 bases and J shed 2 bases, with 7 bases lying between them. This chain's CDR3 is CASSVELYTDTQYF. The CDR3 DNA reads TGTGCCAGCAGCGTAGAACTATACACAGATACGCAGTATTTT.

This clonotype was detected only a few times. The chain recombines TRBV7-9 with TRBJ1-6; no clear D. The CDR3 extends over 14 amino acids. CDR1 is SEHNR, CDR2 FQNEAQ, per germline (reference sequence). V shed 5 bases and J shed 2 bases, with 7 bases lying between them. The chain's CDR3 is CASSRDTYNSPLHF. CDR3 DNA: TGTGCCAGCAGCCGCGACACCTATAATTCACCCCTCCACTTT.

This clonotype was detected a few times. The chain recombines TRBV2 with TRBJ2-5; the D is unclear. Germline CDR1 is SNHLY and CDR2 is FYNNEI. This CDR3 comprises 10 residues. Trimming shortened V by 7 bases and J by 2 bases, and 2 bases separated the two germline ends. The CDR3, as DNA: TGTGCCAGCATGCAAGAGACCCAGTACTTC. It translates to CASMQETQYF.

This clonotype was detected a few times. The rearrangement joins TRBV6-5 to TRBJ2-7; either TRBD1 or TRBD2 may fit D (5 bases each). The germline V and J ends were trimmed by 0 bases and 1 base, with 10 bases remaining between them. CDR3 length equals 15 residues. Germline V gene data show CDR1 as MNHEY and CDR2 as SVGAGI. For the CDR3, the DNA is TGTGCCAGCAGTTACTCCGGGACGGATTCCTACGAGCAGTACTTC. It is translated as CASSYSGTDSYEQYF.

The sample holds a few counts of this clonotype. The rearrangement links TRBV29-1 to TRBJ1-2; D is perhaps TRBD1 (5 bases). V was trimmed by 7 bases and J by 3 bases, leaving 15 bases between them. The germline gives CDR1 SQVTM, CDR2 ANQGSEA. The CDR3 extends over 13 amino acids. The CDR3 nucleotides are TGCAGCGCCACACGGGGGGGTCACTATGGCTACACCTTC. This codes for CSATRGGHYGYTF.

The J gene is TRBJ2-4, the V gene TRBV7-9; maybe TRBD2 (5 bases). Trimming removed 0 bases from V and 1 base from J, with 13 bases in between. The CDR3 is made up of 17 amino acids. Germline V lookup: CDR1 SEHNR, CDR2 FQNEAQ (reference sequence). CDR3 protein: CASSLAEGAAAKNIQYF. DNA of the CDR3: TGTGCCAGCAGCTTAGCTGAGGGAGCCGCCGCCAAAAACATTCAGTACTTC. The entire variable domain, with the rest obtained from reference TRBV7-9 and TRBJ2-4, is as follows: DTGVSQNPRHKITKRGQNVTFRCDPISEHNRLYWYRQTLGQGPEFLTYFQNEAQLEKSRLLSDRFSAERPKGSFSTLEIQRTEQGDSAMYLCASSLAEGAAAKNIQYFGAGTRLSVL.

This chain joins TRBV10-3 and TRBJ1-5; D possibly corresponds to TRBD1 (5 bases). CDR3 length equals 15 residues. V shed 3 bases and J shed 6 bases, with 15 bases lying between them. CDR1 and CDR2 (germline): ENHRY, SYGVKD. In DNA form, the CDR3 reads TGTGCCATCAGTGACCGGGACGGAGGATTTCAGCCCCAGCATTTT. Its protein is CAISDRDGGFQPQHF.

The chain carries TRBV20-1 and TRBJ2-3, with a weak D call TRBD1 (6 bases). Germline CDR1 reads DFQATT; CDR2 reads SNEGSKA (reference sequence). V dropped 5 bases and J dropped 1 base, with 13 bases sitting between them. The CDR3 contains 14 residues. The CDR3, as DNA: TGCAGTGCTGAAACAGGGTTGGGCACAGATACGCAGTATTTT. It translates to CSAETGLGTDTQYF.

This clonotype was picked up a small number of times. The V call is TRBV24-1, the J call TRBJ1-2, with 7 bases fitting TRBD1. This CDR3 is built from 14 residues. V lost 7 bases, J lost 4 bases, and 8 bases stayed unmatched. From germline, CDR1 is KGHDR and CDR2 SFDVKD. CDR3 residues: CATSTQGPPYGYTF. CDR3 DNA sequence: TGTGCCACCAGCACACAGGGGCCTCCCTATGGCTACACCTTC.

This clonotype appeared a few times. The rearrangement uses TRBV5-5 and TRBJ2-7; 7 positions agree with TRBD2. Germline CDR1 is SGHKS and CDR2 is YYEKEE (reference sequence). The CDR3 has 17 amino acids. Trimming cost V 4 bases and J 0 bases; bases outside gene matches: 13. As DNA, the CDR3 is TGTGCCAGCAGCCTATACAGAACTAGCGTTTCCTCCTACGAGCAGTACTTC. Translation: CASSLYRTSVSSYEQYF.

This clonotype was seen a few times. The CDR3 DNA sequence: TGTGCCAGTAGTATAGATCGTCAGAGATACTACAATGAGCAGTTCTTC. Encoded protein: CASSIDRQRYYNEQFF. The genes are TRBV19 and TRBJ2-1, with D unresolved. CDR3 length: 16 residues. Trimming stripped 0 bases from V and 3 bases from J, with 12 bases between. The V gene's germline CDR1 is LNHDA and CDR2 SQIVND (reference sequence).

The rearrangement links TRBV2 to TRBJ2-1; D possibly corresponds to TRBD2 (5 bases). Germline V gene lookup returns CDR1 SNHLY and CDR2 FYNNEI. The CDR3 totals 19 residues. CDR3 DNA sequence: TGTACCTGCAGTTTAAGGACGCTTCTCACTAGTAGCTCCTACAATGAGCAGTTCTTC. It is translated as CTCSLRTLLTSSSYNEQFF.

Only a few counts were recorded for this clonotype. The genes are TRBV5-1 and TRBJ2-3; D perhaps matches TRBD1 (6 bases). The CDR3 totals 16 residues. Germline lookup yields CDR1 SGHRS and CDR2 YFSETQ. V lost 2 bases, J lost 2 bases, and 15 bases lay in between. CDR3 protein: CASSLWTELVTDTQYF. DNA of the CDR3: TGCGCCAGCAGCTTATGGACAGAGCTAGTCACAGATACGCAGTATTTT.

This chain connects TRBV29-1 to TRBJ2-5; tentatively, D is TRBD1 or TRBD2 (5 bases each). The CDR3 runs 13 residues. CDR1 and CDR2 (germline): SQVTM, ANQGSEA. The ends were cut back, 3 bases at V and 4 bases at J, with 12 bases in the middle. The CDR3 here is CSVEGDRRETQYF. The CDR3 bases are TGCAGCGTTGAGGGGGACCGACGAGAGACCCAGTACTTC.

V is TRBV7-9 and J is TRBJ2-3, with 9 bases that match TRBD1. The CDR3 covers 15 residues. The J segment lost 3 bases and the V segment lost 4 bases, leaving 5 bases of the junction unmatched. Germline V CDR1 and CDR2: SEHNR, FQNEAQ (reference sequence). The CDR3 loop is CASSSTGGLTDTQYF. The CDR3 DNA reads TGTGCCAGCAGCTCCACAGGGGGCTTGACAGATACGCAGTATTTT.

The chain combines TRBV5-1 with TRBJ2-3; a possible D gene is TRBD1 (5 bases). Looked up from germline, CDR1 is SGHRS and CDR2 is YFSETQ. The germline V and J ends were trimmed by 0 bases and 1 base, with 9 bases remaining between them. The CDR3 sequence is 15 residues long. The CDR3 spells CASSLALGGTDTQYF. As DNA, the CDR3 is TGCGCCAGCAGCTTGGCCTTAGGGGGCACAGATACGCAGTATTTT.